The TCR beta chain described here comes from a study of T cells in Graves' hyperthyroidism and ophthalmopathy. Whole-study findings and limits: Ophthalmopathy was identified by the model a median approximately 6.4 months ahead of onset.

This clonotype was seen only a few times. Its antigen is currently unknown. For Graves' hyperthyroidism to be stable, ophthalmopathy could not progress within 18 months. TCR beta CDR3 regions were amplified from RNA transcripts. HTBI primers were the set used in a first-round RT-PCR of the TCR CDR3. TCRdb re-called the multiplex PCR reads through MiXCR, storing one row per CDR3 protein. Of 600,000 to 800,000 distinct CDR3 sequences detected, around 40% appear once; the ten largest clones hold around 30%. CDR3 size: 13 residues. Germline V gene sequence: CDR1 SGHTA, CDR2 FQGNSA. This receptor was taken from a woman aged 35 to 49 with Graves' hyperthyroidism. The sequenced material came from blood. V gene TRBV7-2 combines with J gene TRBJ2-7; D gene uncertain. The DNA end is a closer match to TRBJ2-1, so the J assignment may be wrong. The CDR3 loop reads CASSLGAFNEQFF. DNA for the CDR3: TGTGCCAGCAGCTTAGGAGCGTTCAATGAGCAGTTCTTC.